The T cell receptor (beta chain) under discussion was sequenced for a study of cytomegalovirus exposure and HLA in healthy donors. J gave up 0 bases and V 0 bases, and 5 bases lay outside the gene matches. Germline-derived CDR1 and CDR2 are SGHDN and FVKESK. The CDR3 contains 17 residues. Libraries were prepared by immunoSEQ multiplex PCR; TCRdb keeps only in-frame clonotypes and omits some of them. The profile shows 92,000 or so clones, 96% of them singletons. The sequencing input was PBMCs. The receptor was derived from a man in his late teens or twenties in good health and CMV-seronegative. The rearrangement joins TRBV14 to TRBJ1-3; 7 bases are a match to TRBD1. CDR3 in amino acids: CASSQDLTGVSGNTIYF. The CDR3, as DNA: TGTGCCAGCAGCCAAGATCTAACAGGGGTCTCTGGAAACACCATATATTTT.